Listed below are T cell receptor beta chains from one sample, sequenced in a study of cytomegalovirus exposure and HLA in healthy donors. The data were produced by immunoSEQ multiplex PCR, yet TCRdb's version contains in-frame clones alone and is incomplete. The data show under 200,000 clones, roughly four fifths seen once. The specimen was PBMCs. These receptors were obtained from a man in his fifties in good health and CMV-seropositive. Each CDR3 is given with its conserved first and last residue. D genes are given only for firm matches. Only part of the rows carry a size: once, few, many, or a class if the clone is expanded.

TRBJ2-3 15 - TRBD2 TRBV28 CATGRRGVSTDTQYF TGTGCCACGGGTCGGCGGGGGGTAAGCACAGATACGCAGTATTTT
TRBJ2-2 18 - - TRBV21-1 CASSKRVSGRARTGELFF TGTGCCAGCAGCAAAAGGGTTAGCGGGAGGGCCCGGACCGGGGAGCTGTTTTTT
TRBJ2-1 16 - TRBD1 TRBV5-1 CASSLGGQGGSNEQFF TGCGCCAGCAGCTTGGGGGGACAGGGGGGATCGAATGAGCAGTTCTTC
TRBJ2-2 13 - - TRBV7-6 CASSTGVPGELFF TGTGCCAGCAGCACGGGGGTTCCCGGGGAGCTGTTTTTT
TRBJ2-1 11 - - TRBV10-1 CASSQRGEQFF TGCGCCAGCAGTCAACGGGGTGAGCAGTTCTTC
TRBJ2-2 15 few TRBD2 TRBV28 CASSPLAENTGELFF TGTGCCAGCAGTCCGCTAGCGGAAAACACCGGGGAGCTGTTTTTT
TRBJ2-2 16 once - TRBV4-3 CASSQQADLNTGELFF TGCGCCAGCAGCCAACAAGCGGACCTAAACACCGGGGAGCTGTTTTTT
TRBJ2-3 15 - - TRBV27 CANPCAGPSTDTQYF TGTGCCAACCCATGTGCGGGACCCTCGACAGATACGCAGTATTTT
TRBJ2-1 15 - TRBD1 TRBV19 CASSLGQSSYNEQFF TGTGCCAGTAGTTTGGGACAGAGCTCCTACAATGAGCAGTTCTTC
TRBJ2-1 16 once - TRBV9 CASSVDIAQVYNEQFF TGTGCCAGCAGCGTAGATATTGCACAGGTATACAATGAGCAGTTCTTC
TRBJ1-5 15 - TRBD1 TRBV6-1 CASSETGQGNQPQHF TGTGCCAGCAGTGAAACGGGACAGGGGAATCAGCCCCAGCATTTT
TRBJ1-3 15 - TRBD1 TRBV7-7 CASSRDRSSGNTIYF TGTGCTAGCAGCCGGGACAGGTCCTCTGGAAACACCATATATTTT
TRBJ1-2 14 - - TRBV25-1 CASSESLGLRGYTF TGTGCCAGCAGTGAATCCTTGGGACTTCGTGGCTACACCTTC
TRBJ2-1 16 - - TRBV13 CASSPPLQGQVGEQFF TGTGCCAGCAGCCCCCCCCTGCAGGGTCAAGTGGGTGAGCAGTTCTTC
TRBJ1-1 15 - - TRBV7-2 CASSPRGGRGTEAFF TGTGCCAGCAGCCCAAGGGGGGGAAGGGGCACTGAAGCTTTCTTT
TRBJ1-2 14 - - TRBV6-4 CASQPKAGSYGYTF TGTGCCAGCCAACCCAAGGCAGGGTCCTATGGCTACACCTTC
TRBJ2-1 18 once - TRBV10-3 CAISGGGVGGSGYNEQFF TGTGCCATCAGTGGAGGGGGGGTAGGCGGGAGTGGGTACAATGAGCAGTTCTTC